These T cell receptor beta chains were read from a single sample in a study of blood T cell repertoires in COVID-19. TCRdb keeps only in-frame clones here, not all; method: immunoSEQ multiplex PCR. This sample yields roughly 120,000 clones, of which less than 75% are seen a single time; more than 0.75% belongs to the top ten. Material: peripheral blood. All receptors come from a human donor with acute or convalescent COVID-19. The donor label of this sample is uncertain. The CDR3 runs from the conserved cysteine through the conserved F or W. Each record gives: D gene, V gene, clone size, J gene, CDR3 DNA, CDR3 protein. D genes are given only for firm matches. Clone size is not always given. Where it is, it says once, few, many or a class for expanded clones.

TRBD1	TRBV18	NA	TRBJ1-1	TGTGCCAGCTCACCCAGGGGGCTTGACACTGAAGCTTTCTTT	CASSPRGLDTEAFF
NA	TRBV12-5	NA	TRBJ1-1	TGTGCTCGGGGCGGGGGTGGGGACACTGAAGCTTTCTTT	CARGGGGDTEAFF
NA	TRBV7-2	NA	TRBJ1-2	TGTGCCAGCAGCTTAGACGCGGGCTCTAACTATGGCTACACCTTC	CASSLDAGSNYGYTF
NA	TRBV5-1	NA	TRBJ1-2	TGCGCCAGCAGCTTGGGCGGGGGATATGGCTACACCTTC	CASSLGGGYGYTF
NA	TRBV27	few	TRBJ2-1	TGTGCCAGCAGTCTAGGTTCCGGGCGCGGGGCATACAATGAGCAGTTCTTC	CASSLGSGRGAYNEQFF
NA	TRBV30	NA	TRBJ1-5	TGTGCCTGGAGCCACAGCCGGGAGAGCCAGCCCCAGCATTTT	CAWSHSRESQPQHF
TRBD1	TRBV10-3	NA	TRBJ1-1	TGTGCCATCAGTGAGTTTACAGGGGGGGGGAACACTGAAGCTTTCTTT	CAISEFTGGGNTEAFF
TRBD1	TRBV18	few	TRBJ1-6	TGTGCCAGCTCACCACGACAGGGGATTAATTCACCCCTCCACTTT	CASSPRQGINSPLHF
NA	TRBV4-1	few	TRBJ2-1	TGCGCCAGCAGCCCTGGGACGGGACTCTCCTCCTACAATGAGCAGTTCTTC	CASSPGTGLSSYNEQFF
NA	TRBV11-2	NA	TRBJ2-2	TGTGCCAGCAGCGGTGGAGGTGGTCTCGCCACCGGGGAGCTGTTTTTT	CASSGGGGLATGELFF
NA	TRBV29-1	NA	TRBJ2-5	TGCAGCGTTACAGGACAGCTTCAAGAGACCCAGTACTTC	CSVTGQLQETQYF
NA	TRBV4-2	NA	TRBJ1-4	TGTGCCAGCAGCCCTACTGACAGAAGGAAACTGTTTTTT	CASSPTDRRKLFF
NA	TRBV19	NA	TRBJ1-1	TGTGCCAGTACCTCGACCACAGGGTGGGCTTTCTTT	CASTSTTGWAFF
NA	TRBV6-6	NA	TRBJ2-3	TGTGCCAGCAGCAAGTCAGGAGGGCTCACAGATACGCAGTATTTT	CASSKSGGLTDTQYF
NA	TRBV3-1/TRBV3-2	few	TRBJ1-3	TGTGCCAGCAGCCTCATAGGGGGTGCCGAGAACACCATATATTTT	CASSLIGGAENTIYF
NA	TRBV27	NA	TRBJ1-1	TGTGCCAGCAGTACCCGGGTGGGGGCGCCGAACACTGAAGCTTTCTTT	CASSTRVGAPNTEAFF
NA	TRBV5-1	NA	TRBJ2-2	TGCGCCAGCAGCTTTCAGGAGGCCGGGGAGCTGTTTTTT	CASSFQEAGELFF
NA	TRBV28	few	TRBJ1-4	TGTGCCAGCAGTTTATTCTCCGGTGGAGGGAGGTATGAAAAACTGTTTTTT	CASSLFSGGGRYEKLFF
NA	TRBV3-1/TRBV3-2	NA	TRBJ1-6	TGTGCCAGCAGCCAAGTTGGGCTCCCCCGCTCCTATAATTCACCCCTCCACTTT	CASSQVGLPRSYNSPLHF
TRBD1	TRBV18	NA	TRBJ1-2	TGTGCCAGCTCACCGACCGAAGGGACAGGGGGATCTGGCTACACCTTC	CASSPTEGTGGSGYTF